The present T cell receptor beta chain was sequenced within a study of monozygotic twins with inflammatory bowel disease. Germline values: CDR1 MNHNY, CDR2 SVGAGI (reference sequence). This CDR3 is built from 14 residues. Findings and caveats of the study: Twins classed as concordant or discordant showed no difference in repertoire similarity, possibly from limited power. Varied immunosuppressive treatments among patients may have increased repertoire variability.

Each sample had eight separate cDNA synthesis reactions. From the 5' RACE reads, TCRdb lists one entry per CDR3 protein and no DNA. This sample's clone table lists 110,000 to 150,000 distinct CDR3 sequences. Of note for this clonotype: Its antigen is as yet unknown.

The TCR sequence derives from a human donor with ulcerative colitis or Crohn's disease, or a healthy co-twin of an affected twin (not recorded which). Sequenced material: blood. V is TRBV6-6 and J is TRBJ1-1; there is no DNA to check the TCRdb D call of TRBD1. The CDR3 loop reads CASSLDRRNTEAFF.